These T cell receptor beta chains were read from a single sample in a study of brain metastases from non-small cell lung cancer. Produced via immunoSEQ multiplex PCR; TCRdb's table is partial and in-frame only. The table records roughly 1,600 clones, about 86% of them present only once. The specimen sequenced was primary lung tumor tissue. These receptors came from a donor at least 40 years old with non-small cell lung cancer. The CDR3 runs from the conserved cysteine through the conserved F or W. The D gene is left open where the match is weak. The size of a clone is reported for some rows only, either as once, few or many, or as a class for expanded clones.

d_call: .; v_call: TRBV4-1; clone_size: .; j_call: TRBJ2-3; cdr3_aa: CASSLDSPTQYF; cdr3_nt: TGCGCCAGCAGCCTCGACTCTCCTACGCAGTATTTT
d_call: .; v_call: TRBV19; clone_size: once; j_call: TRBJ1-6; cdr3_aa: CASSQHRADNSPLHF; cdr3_nt: TGTGCCAGTAGTCAACACAGGGCCGATAATTCACCCCTCCACTTT
d_call: .; v_call: TRBV6-1; clone_size: .; j_call: TRBJ2-3; cdr3_aa: CASSEQGGSADTQYF; cdr3_nt: TGTGCCAGCAGTGAACAGGGGGGAAGCGCAGATACGCAGTATTTT
d_call: TRBD1; v_call: TRBV6-2/TRBV6-3; clone_size: .; j_call: TRBJ1-1; cdr3_aa: CASSRTGEEAFF; cdr3_nt: TGTGCCAGCAGTAGGACAGGGGAGGAAGCTTTCTTT
d_call: .; v_call: TRBV12-3/TRBV12-4; clone_size: .; j_call: TRBJ2-7; cdr3_aa: CASSLGQSGKQYF; cdr3_nt: TGTGCCAGCAGCTTAGGGCAGTCTGGAAAGCAGTACTTC
d_call: .; v_call: TRBV30; clone_size: .; j_call: TRBJ1-1; cdr3_aa: CAWSVGGNTEAFF; cdr3_nt: TGTGCCTGGAGTGTAGGAGGGAACACTGAAGCTTTCTTT
d_call: .; v_call: TRBV6-5; clone_size: .; j_call: TRBJ1-4; cdr3_aa: CASSQGTTNEKLFF; cdr3_nt: TGTGCCAGCAGCCAGGGGACAACTAATGAAAAACTGTTTTTT
d_call: .; v_call: TRBV10-1; clone_size: .; j_call: TRBJ2-2; cdr3_aa: CARWLGGTGELFF; cdr3_nt: TGCGCCAGGTGGTTGGGGGGTACCGGGGAGTTGTTTTTT
d_call: TRBD1; v_call: TRBV5-5; clone_size: .; j_call: TRBJ1-1; cdr3_aa: CASSAGGLNTEAFF; cdr3_nt: TGTGCCAGCAGCGCAGGGGGTTTGAACACTGAAGCTTTCTTT
d_call: .; v_call: TRBV7-8; clone_size: .; j_call: TRBJ2-1; cdr3_aa: CASSLVRVYNEQFF; cdr3_nt: TGTGCCAGCAGCTTAGTTCGGGTATACAATGAGCAGTTCTTC
d_call: .; v_call: TRBV12-5; clone_size: .; j_call: TRBJ1-1; cdr3_aa: CASGSQGGDTEAFF; cdr3_nt: TGTGCTAGTGGTTCACAGGGAGGCGACACTGAAGCTTTCTTT
d_call: TRBD1; v_call: TRBV27; clone_size: .; j_call: TRBJ2-3; cdr3_aa: CASSRPQGARNTQYF; cdr3_nt: TGTGCCAGCAGTCGACCTCAGGGGGCCAGGAATACGCAGTATTTT
d_call: .; v_call: TRBV29-1; clone_size: .; j_call: TRBJ1-1; cdr3_aa: CSVGQGAPEAFF; cdr3_nt: TGCAGCGTTGGGCAGGGCGCCCCTGAAGCTTTCTTT
d_call: .; v_call: TRBV20-1; clone_size: once; j_call: TRBJ1-2; cdr3_aa: CSANPGLGYTF; cdr3_nt: TGCAGTGCTAACCCAGGGCTCGGCTACACCTTC
d_call: .; v_call: TRBV5-6; clone_size: .; j_call: TRBJ1-2; cdr3_aa: CASSPGGALGYTF; cdr3_nt: TGTGCCAGCAGCCCCGGGGGGGCGCTTGGCTACACCTTC
d_call: .; v_call: TRBV28; clone_size: .; j_call: TRBJ1-5; cdr3_aa: CASSLFLTANSNQPQHF; cdr3_nt: TGTGCCAGCAGTTTATTTTTGACAGCGAATAGCAATCAGCCCCAGCATTTT
d_call: TRBD1; v_call: TRBV7-8; clone_size: .; j_call: TRBJ1-5; cdr3_aa: CASSFQTGYQPQHF; cdr3_nt: TGTGCCAGCAGCTTCCAGACAGGGTATCAGCCCCAGCATTTT
d_call: TRBD1; v_call: TRBV9; clone_size: .; j_call: TRBJ1-2; cdr3_aa: CASGRQGYYGYTF; cdr3_nt: TGTGCCAGCGGGAGACAGGGTTACTATGGCTACACCTTC
d_call: .; v_call: TRBV21-1; clone_size: once; j_call: TRBJ1-4; cdr3_aa: CASSKTTGPWEKLFF; cdr3_nt: TGTGCCAGCAGCAAAACAACAGGGCCTTGGGAAAAACTGTTTTTT
d_call: .; v_call: TRBV11-3; clone_size: .; j_call: TRBJ2-5; cdr3_aa: CASSLGETQYF; cdr3_nt: TGTGCCAGCAGCTTAGGAGAGACCCAGTACTTC
d_call: .; v_call: TRBV19; clone_size: .; j_call: TRBJ1-2; cdr3_aa: CASSRPGVGYGYTF; cdr3_nt: TGTGCCAGTAGTCGGCCTGGGGTCGGCTATGGCTACACCTTC
d_call: TRBD1; v_call: TRBV4-3; clone_size: once; j_call: TRBJ2-1; cdr3_aa: CASSPDRVTYNEQFF; cdr3_nt: TGCGCCAGCAGCCCCGACAGGGTAACCTACAATGAGCAGTTCTTC
d_call: .; v_call: TRBV12-5; clone_size: .; j_call: TRBJ1-1; cdr3_aa: CASGPDSSLAEAFF; cdr3_nt: TGTGCTAGTGGTCCGGACAGCTCTTTAGCTGAAGCTTTCTTT
d_call: .; v_call: TRBV7-2; clone_size: once; j_call: TRBJ2-7; cdr3_aa: CASSFSSSYEQYF; cdr3_nt: TGTGCCAGCAGCTTCTCTAGCAGCTACGAGCAGTACTTC
d_call: .; v_call: TRBV30; clone_size: .; j_call: TRBJ1-6; cdr3_aa: CAWEEAGTDDSPLHF; cdr3_nt: TGTGCCTGGGAAGAGGCCGGAACCGATGATTCACCCCTCCACTTT
d_call: .; v_call: TRBV6-2/TRBV6-3; clone_size: once; j_call: TRBJ2-2; cdr3_aa: CASSYSDREGTGELFF; cdr3_nt: TGTGCCAGCAGTTACTCGGACAGGGAGGGCACCGGGGAGCTGTTTTTT
d_call: .; v_call: TRBV12-3/TRBV12-4; clone_size: .; j_call: TRBJ1-1; cdr3_aa: CASSLRGNTEAFF; cdr3_nt: TGTGCCAGCAGCCTCCGAGGGAACACTGAAGCTTTTTTT